The present entry profiles one TCR beta chain with its context. This CDR3 has 15 residues. Per the germline V gene, CDR1 is LGHNA and CDR2 is YSLEER. V lost 4 bases, J lost 2 bases, and 14 bases lay in between. The record originates from a study of blood T cell repertoires in COVID-19. Original processing notes: Estimation of nucleated cell counts was performed using reference gene primer amplification. The repertoire was sequenced with immunoSEQ multiplex PCR; TCRdb's copy has only in-frame clones and lacks some. The V and J calls and clone size come from that table; D and trimming were worked out from the DNA. The sample includes roughly 250,000 clones, around 90% of them seen just once.

The gene calls are TRBV4-3 and TRBJ1-1; a possible D gene is TRBD1 (5 bases). The sequenced material came from PBMCs or T cells enriched from blood (not recorded which). This TCR came from a woman between 35 and 50 years old with acute COVID-19. CDR3 loop: CASSRRVDINTEAFF. Here the CDR3 DNA reads TGCGCCAGCAGCCGCCGCGTGGACATAAACACTGAAGCTTTCTTT.